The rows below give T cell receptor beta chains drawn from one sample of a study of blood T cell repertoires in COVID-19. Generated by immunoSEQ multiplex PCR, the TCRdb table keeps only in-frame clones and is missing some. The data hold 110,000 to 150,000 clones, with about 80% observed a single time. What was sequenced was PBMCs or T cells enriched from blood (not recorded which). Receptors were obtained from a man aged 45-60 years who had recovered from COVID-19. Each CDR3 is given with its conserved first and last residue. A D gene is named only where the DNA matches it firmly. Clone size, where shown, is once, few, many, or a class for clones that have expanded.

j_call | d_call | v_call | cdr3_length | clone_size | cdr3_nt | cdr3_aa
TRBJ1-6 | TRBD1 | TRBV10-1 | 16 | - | TGCGCCAGCAGTGGCCACCTGGGACAGGGCCGGGGACCCCTCCACTTT | CASSGHLGQGRGPLHF
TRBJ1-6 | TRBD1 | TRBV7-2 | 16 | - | TGTGCCAGCAGCTTAATACAGGGGTCGTCGGGTTCACCCCTCCACTTT | CASSLIQGSSGSPLHF
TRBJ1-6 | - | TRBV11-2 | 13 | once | TGTGCCAGCAGCCCCCGGACAGATTCACCCCTCCACTTT | CASSPRTDSPLHF
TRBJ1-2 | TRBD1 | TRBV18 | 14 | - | TGTGCCAGCTCACCAGGGACAGGGGGTAACGGCTACACCTTC | CASSPGTGGNGYTF
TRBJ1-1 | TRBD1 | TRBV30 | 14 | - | TGTGCCTGGAGTGTAGGGGGCCCGAACACTGAAGCTTTCTTT | CAWSVGGPNTEAFF
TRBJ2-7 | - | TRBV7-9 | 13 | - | TGTGCCAGCAGCTCCATGGGGCAGAACGAGCAGTACTTC | CASSSMGQNEQYF
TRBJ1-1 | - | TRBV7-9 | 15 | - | TGTGCCAGCAGCGGGACGGCAGGGGCTAACACTGAAGCTTTCTTT | CASSGTAGANTEAFF
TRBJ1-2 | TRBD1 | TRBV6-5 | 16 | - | TGTGCCAGCAGTTTCCACAGGGGGATTGATAACTATGGCTACACCTTC | CASSFHRGIDNYGYTF
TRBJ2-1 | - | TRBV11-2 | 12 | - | TGTGCCAGCAGCTTTACTGGGCGTGAGCAGTTCTTC | CASSFTGREQFF
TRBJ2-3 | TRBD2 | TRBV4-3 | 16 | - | TGCGCCAGCAGCCAAGCGAGCGGGGGATACACAGATACGCAGTATTTT | CASSQASGGYTDTQYF
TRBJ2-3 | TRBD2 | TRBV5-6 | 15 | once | TGTGCCAGCAGCGGAGCTAGCGGGGGCCCAGATACGCAGTATTTT | CASSGASGGPDTQYF
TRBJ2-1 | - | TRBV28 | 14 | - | - | CASQYFGGTYEQFF
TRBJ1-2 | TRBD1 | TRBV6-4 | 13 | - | TGTGCCAGCAGTGCACAGGGGGACACTGGCTACACCTTC | CASSAQGDTGYTF
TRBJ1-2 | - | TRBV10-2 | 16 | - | TGCGCCAGCAGTGAGTCGGGAGCTCCGGGCTACTATGGCTACACCTTC | CASSESGAPGYYGYTF
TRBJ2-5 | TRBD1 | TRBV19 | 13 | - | TGTGCCAGTAGTATGGACAGGGAGAAGACCCAGTACTTC | CASSMDREKTQYF
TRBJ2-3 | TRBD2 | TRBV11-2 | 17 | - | TGTGCCAGCAGCTTAGGTACTAGCGGGGGGGCCAGAGATACGCAGTATTTT | CASSLGTSGGARDTQYF
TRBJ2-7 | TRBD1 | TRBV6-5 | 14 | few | TGTGCCAGCCGGACGCAGGGGGATCCCCTCGAGCAGTACTTC | CASRTQGDPLEQYF
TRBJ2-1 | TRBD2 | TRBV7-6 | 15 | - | TGTGCCAGCGGCTTACTAGCGGGCACCTACAATGAGCAGTTCTTC | CASGLLAGTYNEQFF
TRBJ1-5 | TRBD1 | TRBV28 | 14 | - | TGTGCCAGCAGTACGGGACAGGGCCGGGTACCCCAGCATTTT | CASSTGQGRVPQHF
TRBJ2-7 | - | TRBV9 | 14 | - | TGTGCCAGCAGCGTAGGATCAGGGGTCTACGAGCAGTACTTC | CASSVGSGVYEQYF
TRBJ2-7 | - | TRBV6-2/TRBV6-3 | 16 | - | TGTGCCAGCAGTTACGAGGGCGCGATCCCCTCCTACGAGCAGTACTTC | CASSYEGAIPSYEQYF
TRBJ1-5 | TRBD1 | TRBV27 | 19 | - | TGTGCCAGCAGTTTAGTCGGGGACAGCCAGAAATATAGCAATCAGCCCCAGCATTTT | CASSLVGDSQKYSNQPQHF
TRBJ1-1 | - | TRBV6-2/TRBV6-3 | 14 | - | TGTGCCAGCAGCACCGCAGGGATGCACACTGAAGCTTTCTTT | CASSTAGMHTEAFF
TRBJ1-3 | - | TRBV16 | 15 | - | TGTGCCAGCAGCGAGAGCAGGGCCTCTGGAAACACCATATATTTT | CASSESRASGNTIYF
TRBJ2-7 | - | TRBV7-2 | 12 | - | TGTGCCACAGGACAGAGCTCCTACGAGCAGTACTTC | CATGQSSYEQYF
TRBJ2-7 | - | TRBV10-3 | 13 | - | TGTGCCATCAGTGAGGGGGAGCGGGACGAGCAGTACTTC | CAISEGERDEQYF
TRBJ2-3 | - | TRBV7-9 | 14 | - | TGTGCCAGCAGCTCACTACAAGACACAGATACGCAGTATTTT | CASSSLQDTDTQYF
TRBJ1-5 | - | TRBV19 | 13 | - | TGTGCCAGTGCTGAGGGGAGGGGGCAGCCCCAGCATTTT | CASAEGRGQPQHF
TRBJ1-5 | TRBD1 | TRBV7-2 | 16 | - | TGTGCCAGCAGCCCTTTCCTGGACAGGGGGAATCAGCCCCAGCATTTT | CASSPFLDRGNQPQHF
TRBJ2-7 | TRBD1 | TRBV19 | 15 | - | TGTGCCAGTAGCTACAGGGGGGATAGGACCTACGAGCAGTACTTC | CASSYRGDRTYEQYF
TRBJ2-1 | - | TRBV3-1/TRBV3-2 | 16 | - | TGTGCCAGCAGCCAAGCAAGGGCGGGACCAACGTCGGAGCAGTTCTTC | CASSQARAGPTSEQFF
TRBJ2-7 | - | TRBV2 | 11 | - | TGTGCCAGCAGTCCGTACTACGAGCAGTACTTC | CASSPYYEQYF
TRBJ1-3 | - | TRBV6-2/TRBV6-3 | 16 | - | TGTGCCAGCAGTTTATTGGACAGATTTCGTGGAAACACCATATATTTT | CASSLLDRFRGNTIYF